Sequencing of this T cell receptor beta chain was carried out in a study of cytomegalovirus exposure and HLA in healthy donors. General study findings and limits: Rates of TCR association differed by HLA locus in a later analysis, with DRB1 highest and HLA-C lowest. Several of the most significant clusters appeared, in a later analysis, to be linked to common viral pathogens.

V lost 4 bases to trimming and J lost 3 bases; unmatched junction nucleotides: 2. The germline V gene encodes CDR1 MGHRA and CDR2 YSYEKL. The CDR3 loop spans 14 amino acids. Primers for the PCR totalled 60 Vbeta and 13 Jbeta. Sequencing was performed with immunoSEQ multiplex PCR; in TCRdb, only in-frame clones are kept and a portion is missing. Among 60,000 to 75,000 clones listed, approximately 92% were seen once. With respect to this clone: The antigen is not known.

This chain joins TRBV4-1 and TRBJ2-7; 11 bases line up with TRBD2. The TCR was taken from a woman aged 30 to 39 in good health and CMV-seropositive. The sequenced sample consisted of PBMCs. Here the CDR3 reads CASSLGLAVYEQYF. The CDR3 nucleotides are TGCGCCAGCAGCCTGGGACTAGCGGTCTACGAGCAGTACTTC.